The 22 T cell receptor beta chains in this list originate from one sample, sequenced in a study of OX40 agonist ivuxolimab in advanced cancers. Measured with immunoSEQ multiplex PCR; TCRdb has only the in-frame clones, and not every one. The sample shows 70,000 or so clones, nearly 90% of them seen only once. The sample consisted of CD4+ or CD8+ T cells sorted from blood, taken in a trial of the OX40 agonist ivuxolimab. These receptors were obtained from an adult with an advanced solid tumor such as melanoma, head and neck, liver or kidney cancer.

The rearrangement links TRBV27 to TRBJ2-1; TRBD2 matches at 7 bases. Germline-derived CDR1 and CDR2 are MNHEY and SMNVEV (reference sequence). Trimming at V came to 6 bases and at J to 6 bases, leaving 11 bases not matched to a gene. CDR3 length equals 15 residues. The CDR3 nucleotides read TGTGCCAGCAGCCCCTTGGGGGGAGGGTCCAATGAGCAGTTCTTC. This gives the protein CASSPLGGGSNEQFF.

In its sample, this clone was seen a few times. This sequence joins TRBV5-6 and TRBJ2-1; D unresolved. The CDR3 totals 13 residues. Per the germline V gene, CDR1 is SGHDT and CDR2 is YYEEEE. Deletions cut 0 bases from V and 10 bases from J, with 11 bases between. In DNA, the CDR3 is TGTGCCAGCAGCTTGGTAGTCCTAGGGGAGCAGTTCTTC. Encoded protein: CASSLVVLGEQFF. Using reference TRBV5-6 and TRBJ2-1 for the parts outside the CDR3, the full variable domain is DAGVTQSPTHLIKTRGQQVTLRCSPKSGHDTVSWYQQALGQGPQFIFQYYEEEERQRGNFPDRFSGHQFPNYSSELNVNALLLGDSALYLCASSLVVLGEQFFGPGTRLTVL.

This clone was seen just once. This chain links TRBV7-6 with TRBJ2-2, with D tentatively TRBD1 (5 bases). Germline-derived CDR1 and CDR2 are SGHVS and FNYEAQ. This CDR3 contains 14 residues. V lost 3 bases, J lost 4 bases, and 9 bases lay in between. The CDR3 loop is CASSFDRFTGELFF. The DNA for the CDR3 is TGTGCCAGCAGCTTCGACAGATTCACCGGGGAGCTGTTTTTT. The full variable domain, in which reference TRBV7-6 and TRBJ2-2 provide the parts outside the CDR3, is GAGVSQSPRYKVTKRGQDVALRCDPISGHVSLYWYRQALGQGPEFLTYFNYEAQQDKSGLPNDRFSAERPEGSISTLTIQRTEQRDSAMYRCASSFDRFTGELFFGEGSRLTVL.

CDR3 region: CASSIKAHELKAFF. In DNA form, the CDR3 reads TGTGCCAGTAGTATAAAGGCCCACGAATTGAAAGCTTTCTTT. The chain combines TRBV19 with TRBJ1-1, with unresolved D. Germline CDR1 is LNHDA and CDR2 is SQIVND (reference sequence). The CDR3 has 14 residues. V lost 2 bases, J lost 9 bases, and 16 bases lay in between.

The chain has TRBV2 and TRBJ1-1; the D gene is possibly TRBD1 (5 bases). Germline V lookup: CDR1 SNHLY, CDR2 FYNNEI. The V gene lost 6 bases and the J gene lost 4 bases, with 15 bases spanning the gap. The CDR3 has 14 residues. This CDR3 reads CASSEGLGGTEAFF. The CDR3 DNA reads TGTGCCAGCAGCGAGGGGCTGGGGGGCACTGAAGCTTTCTTT.

This chain uses TRBV5-6 with TRBJ1-1, with TRBD1 matching 9 bases. The junction had 2 bases not matched to a gene; V was cut back by 0 bases and J by 5 bases. Germline V gene sequence: CDR1 SGHDT, CDR2 YYEEEE. This CDR3 is built from 14 residues. The CDR3: CASSLADRGTEAFF. Written as DNA, the CDR3 is TGTGCCAGCAGCTTGGCCGACAGGGGGACTGAAGCTTTCTTT.

The chain links TRBV7-6 to TRBJ1-1, with D unclear. Per the germline V gene, CDR1 is SGHVS and CDR2 is FNYEAQ. The CDR3 spans 13 residues. Trimming took 0 bases from V and 5 from J, leaving 7 bases between them. The CDR3 nucleotides are TGTGCCAGCAGCTTAGCGGTCGGGACTGAAGCTTTCTTT. Translation: CASSLAVGTEAFF.

The chain uses TRBV7-8 and TRBJ2-6; TRBD1 or TRBD2 may be the D gene (5 bases each). There are 20 residues in the CDR3. The germline CDR1 and CDR2 sequences are SGHVS and FQNEAQ. Deletions cut 2 bases from V and 0 bases from J, with 20 bases between. The CDR3 DNA is TGTGCCAGCAGCTTAAGGCGCGGGTTCGGGACGATCTCTGGGGCCAACGTCCTGACTTTC. Amino acid sequence: CASSLRRGFGTISGANVLTF.

The rearrangement joins TRBV7-3 to TRBJ2-7; perhaps D is TRBD1 or TRBD2 (5 bases each). The CDR3 consists of 13 residues. Deletions cut 1 base from V and 7 bases from J, with 11 bases between. The germline V gene has CDR1 SGHTA and CDR2 FQGTGA. CDR3 in amino acids: CASSLRGDGEQYF. DNA of the CDR3: TGTGCCAGCAGCTTAAGAGGGGATGGAGAGCAGTACTTC.

This clone was detected only once. The chain couples TRBV7-2 to TRBJ2-7; 8 bases map to TRBD2. J lost 0 bases, V lost 4 bases, and 5 bases had no gene match. The germline gives CDR1 SGHTA, CDR2 FQGNSA. CDR3 size: 15 residues. CDR3 loop: CASSSPSGPSYEQYF. CDR3 in DNA: TGTGCCAGCAGCTCCCCTAGCGGGCCCTCCTACGAGCAGTACTTC.

The CDR3 nucleotides are TGCGCCAGCAGCTTGGGAGGGAGTGGAAACACCATATATTTT. Encoded protein: CASSLGGSGNTIYF. The chain carries TRBV5-1 and TRBJ1-3; no reliable D call. The CDR3 loop spans 14 amino acids. CDR1 and CDR2 (germline): SGHRS, YFSETQ. V was cut by 0 bases and J by 3 bases, with 7 bases left in between.

The CDR3, as DNA: TGTGCCAGCAGACAAGGGGAGGGGAGGGGAGATACGCAGTATTTT. Protein: CASRQGEGRGDTQYF. This rearrangement joins TRBV6-1 to TRBJ2-3; TRBD2 matches 7 bases. The CDR3 spans 15 residues. Germline CDR1 is MNHNS and CDR2 is SASEGT. The junction had 11 bases not matched to a gene; V was cut back by 6 bases and J by 5 bases.

The V gene is TRBV27, the J gene TRBJ1-2, with TRBD1 matching over 7 bases. Trimming at V came to 6 bases and at J to 8 bases, leaving 12 bases not matched to a gene. CDR3 size: 14 residues. Germline values: CDR1 MNHEY, CDR2 SMNVEV (reference sequence). CDR3 region: CASSPRRGRWGYTF. CDR3 DNA sequence: TGTGCCAGCAGCCCCCGGAGGGGGCGGTGGGGCTACACCTTC.

J is TRBJ1-2 and V is TRBV6-4, with D maybe TRBD1 (6 bases). CDR1 MRHNA and CDR2 SNTAGT come from the germline V gene. The CDR3 runs to 14 residues. Trimming shortened V by 6 bases and J by 2 bases, and 13 bases separated the two germline ends. CDR3 protein: CASSPGGLNYGYTF. The CDR3 coding sequence is TGTGCCAGCAGCCCTGGGGGGCTAAACTATGGCTACACCTTC.

This rearrangement joins TRBV28 to TRBJ1-1; D not resolved. The V and J ends lost 7 bases and 2 bases respectively, with 11 bases between them. The CDR3 is made up of 13 amino acids. Germline CDR1 MDHEN, CDR2 SYDVKM. CDR3 sequence (DNA): TGTGCCAGCACCCCCCGTCCCAACACTGAAGCTTTCTTT. Protein product: CASTPRPNTEAFF. The complete variable domain, with remaining parts taken from reference TRBV28 and TRBJ1-1, reads DVKVTQSSRYLVKRTGEKVFLECVQDMDHENMFWYRQDPGLGLRLIYFSYDVKMKEKGDIPEGYSVSREKKERFSLILESASTNQTSMYLCASTPRPNTEAFFGQGTRLTVV.

The chain employs TRBV7-2 and TRBJ2-2, with 7 nucleotides matching TRBD1. V was clipped by 5 bases and J by 4 bases; unmatched bases: 4. There are 14 residues in the CDR3. In germline, CDR1 is SGHTA, CDR2 FQGNSA. The CDR3 loop is CASSQTGVTGELFF. Here the CDR3 DNA reads TGTGCCAGCAGCCAAACAGGGGTCACCGGGGAGCTGTTTTTT.

In nucleotides, the CDR3 is TGTGCCAGCAGCTCACCTCCGGAGAACACCGGGGAGCTGTTTTTT. Translation: CASSSPPENTGELFF. V is TRBV5-6 and J is TRBJ2-2; D gene unclear. The CDR3 sequence is 15 residues long. Trimming left V 3 bases short and J 1 base short, with 10 bases between. Germline V gene lookup returns CDR1 SGHDT and CDR2 YYEEEE.

The rearrangement links TRBV15 to TRBJ1-4, with D maybe TRBD1 (5 bases). CDR3 length equals 16 residues. CDR1 and CDR2 from the germline V gene are LNHNV and YYDKDF (reference sequence). Trimming cost V 0 bases and J 6 bases, with 14 bases left between them. The CDR3 region is CATSRDLGGSDEKLFF. CDR3 DNA: TGTGCCACCAGCAGAGATCTCGGGGGGTCGGATGAAAAACTGTTTTTT.

The chain combines TRBV18 with TRBJ1-6; D is unclear. Trimming shortened V by 3 bases and J by 9 bases, and 18 bases separated the two germline ends. CDR3 length: 16 residues. Germline loops: CDR1 KGHSH, CDR2 LQKENI. CDR3 coding DNA: TGTGCCAGCTCACCTAACAGTGGATTGGAAGGTTCACCCCTCCACTTT. This gives the protein CASSPNSGLEGSPLHF.

This chain uses TRBV7-2 with TRBJ2-5; D unresolved. CDR1 is SGHTA, CDR2 FQGNSA, per germline. This CDR3 contains 12 residues. With 4 bases removed from V and 1 base from J, the gap between germline ends came to 4 bases. Here the CDR3 reads CASSWAQETQYF. Written as DNA, the CDR3 is TGTGCCAGCAGCTGGGCCCAAGAGACCCAGTACTTC.

This clone was detected a few times. The genes are TRBV7-2 and TRBJ1-5; D is possibly TRBD1 (5 bases). V lost 5 bases to trimming and J lost 0 bases, with 11 bases between them. This CDR3 is built from 15 residues. Germline assignment: CDR1 SGHTA and CDR2 FQGNSA. Here the CDR3 DNA reads TGTGCCAGCAGCCCAGGGCCTTATAGCAATCAGCCCCAGCATTTT. Amino acids: CASSPGPYSNQPQHF.

This clone was detected a few times. The chain combines TRBV5-1 with TRBJ1-2, with D possibly matching TRBD1 (6 bases). This CDR3 is 13 amino acids long. CDR1 and CDR2 from the germline V gene are SGHRS and YFSETQ. V was trimmed by 4 bases and J by 3 bases, leaving 10 bases between them. CDR3 residues: CASSPDSHYGYTF. The DNA for the CDR3 is TGCGCCAGCAGCCCGGACAGTCACTATGGCTACACCTTC.